Following are 30 T cell receptor beta chains from one sample sequenced in a study of technical replicates of blood from a few donors. Only in-frame clones appear in the TCRdb table, and some are missing; sequencing was by immunoSEQ multiplex PCR. The sample includes about 81,000 clones, 70% to 90% of them seen just once. Source material: PBMCs. These receptors all come from a human donor in good health. Some clones in this sample may be carry-over from other donors' samples.

V usage is TRBV18 and J usage is TRBJ2-5; TRBD2 might be the D (5 bases). This CDR3 comprises 16 residues. Between the trimmed V and J ends, which lost 3 bases and 1 base, there was a span of 15 bases. Per germline, CDR1 KGHSH and CDR2 LQKENI. The CDR3 nucleotides are TGTGCCAGCTCACCCTACCGCCCGGGGAGCCAAGAGACCCAGTACTTC. The encoded protein is CASSPYRPGSQETQYF.

This clone is a singleton in its sample. The genes are TRBV15 and TRBJ2-3; TRBD2 is a possible D gene (5 bases). Germline CDR1 and CDR2: LNHNV and YYDKDF (reference sequence). V was shortened by 1 base and J by 6 bases, with 5 bases between the two germline ends. The CDR3 loop spans 12 amino acids. CDR3: CATSRGGDTQYF. In nucleotides, the CDR3 is TGTGCCACCAGCAGAGGAGGGGATACGCAGTATTTT.

This clone was seen only a few times. The chain couples TRBV5-6 to TRBJ2-3; D is ambiguous. This CDR3 region has 14 residues. V was trimmed by 2 bases and J by 2 bases, leaving 9 bases between them. Germline V gives CDR1 SGHDT, CDR2 YYEEEE. In DNA, the CDR3 is TGTGCCAGCAGCTTCCGTTTTTACACAGATACGCAGTATTTT. Encoded protein: CASSFRFYTDTQYF.

The V call is TRBV30, the J call TRBJ2-3; the D gene is possibly TRBD1 (6 bases). The CDR3 is made up of 15 amino acids. From germline, CDR1 is GTSNPN and CDR2 SVGIG (reference sequence). The germline V and J ends were trimmed by 2 bases and 7 bases, with 19 bases remaining between them. CDR3 sequence reads: CAWSSKGGVGYTQYF. The CDR3 DNA reads TGTGCCTGGAGTTCGAAAGGGGGAGTTGGGTATACGCAGTATTTT.

The V and J genes are TRBV5-1 and TRBJ2-1, with D tentatively TRBD1 (6 bases). The germline V and J ends were trimmed by 0 bases and 4 bases, with 11 bases remaining between them. This CDR3 region has 15 residues. From germline, CDR1 is SGHRS and CDR2 YFSETQ. The CDR3 region has the DNA TGCGCCAGCAGCTTGGTGGGGCAGGGGTACAATGAGCAGTTCTTC. Translated: CASSLVGQGYNEQFF.

This chain connects TRBV4-2 to TRBJ2-1; 14 bases are a match to TRBD2. With V trimmed by 4 bases and J by 7 bases, 6 bases remained unmatched. Germline-derived CDR1 and CDR2 are LGHNA and YNFKEQ. The CDR3 spans 16 residues. The CDR3 here is CASSPTSGGAGNEQFF. CDR3 bases: TGTGCCAGCAGCCCGACTAGCGGGGGGGCCGGGAATGAGCAGTTCTTC.

This clone has a handful of counts. The chain joins TRBV7-2 to TRBJ1-5, with 12 bases lining up with TRBD1. CDR3 length equals 16 residues. V shed 2 bases, J shed 6 bases, and the junction held 5 bases outside the gene matches. Germline CDR1 is SGHTA and CDR2 is FQGNSA. Written as DNA, the CDR3 is TGTGCCAGCAGCTTATCCGGGACAGGGGGCTTTCAGCCCCAGCATTTT. It codes for CASSLSGTGGFQPQHF.

The chain combines TRBV7-3 with TRBJ1-1; weak D call: TRBD1 (5 bases). Trimming left V 6 bases short and J 5 bases short, with 13 bases between. Germline-derived CDR1 and CDR2 are SGHTA and FQGTGA. This CDR3 has 13 residues. DNA for the CDR3: TGTGCCAGCAGTTTCTCAGGGAATACTGAAGCTTTCTTT. This encodes CASSFSGNTEAFF.

The J gene is TRBJ2-5, the V gene TRBV4-3, with a tentative D call TRBD1 (6 bases). This CDR3 is 15 amino acids long. Trimming shortened V by 4 bases and J by 1 base, and 13 bases separated the two germline ends. Germline V lookup: CDR1 LGHNA, CDR2 YSLEER. The CDR3 nucleotides read TGCGCCAGCAGCCTTTCTGTGACAGGCCAAGAGACCCAGTACTTC. The encoded protein is CASSLSVTGQETQYF.

This chain connects TRBV6-5 to TRBJ2-7; no firm D call. V lost 3 bases, J lost 3 bases, and 3 bases lay in between. This CDR3 is 11 amino acids long. Germline loops: CDR1 MNHEY, CDR2 SVGAGI. The CDR3 bases are TGTGCCAGCAGTTATAACTACGAGCAGTACTTC. As protein: CASSYNYEQYF.

Only a few counts were recorded for this clone. J is TRBJ2-6 and V is TRBV4-1, with 7 bases identical to TRBD1. Trimming took 4 bases from V and 2 from J; bases not matched to a gene: 20. CDR1 MGHRA and CDR2 YSYEKL come from the germline V gene. The CDR3 runs 21 residues. CDR3: CASSRAPYARGNRPGANVLTF. Here the CDR3 DNA reads TGCGCCAGCAGCCGAGCTCCCTACGCCAGGGGGAATAGACCTGGGGCCAACGTCCTGACTTTC.

The chain has TRBV5-1 and TRBJ1-2; D unclear. V was pared by 4 bases and J by 4 bases, with 20 bases between. Germline CDR1 and CDR2: SGHRS and YFSETQ. The length of the CDR3 is 16 residues. The CDR3 nucleotides read TGCGCCAGCAGCAGATTGGGAGCCGATGACACCTATGGCTACACCTTC. It specifies CASSRLGADDTYGYTF.

The V gene is TRBV29-1, the J gene TRBJ1-2; the match to TRBD1 covers 11 bases. The CDR3 totals 13 residues. Germline assignment: CDR1 SQVTM and CDR2 ANQGSEA. V lost 4 bases to trimming and J lost 4 bases; unmatched junction nucleotides: 2. The CDR3 sequence is CSVGTGGIYGYTF. CDR3 in DNA: TGCAGCGTTGGGACAGGGGGCATCTATGGCTACACCTTC.

The chain couples TRBV19 to TRBJ1-1; 8 nucleotides agree with TRBD1. V lost 6 bases to trimming and J lost 7 bases; unmatched junction nucleotides: 7. The germline V gene has CDR1 LNHDA and CDR2 SQIVND (reference sequence). The CDR3 is made up of 13 amino acids. The CDR3 is CASSRRDRHEAFF. Here the CDR3 DNA reads TGTGCCAGTAGCCGCCGGGACAGGCATGAAGCTTTCTTT.

V and J are TRBV9 and TRBJ1-5; D perhaps matches TRBD1 (5 bases). From germline, CDR1 is SGDLS and CDR2 YYNGEE. V was pared by 2 bases and J by 9 bases, with 15 bases between. The CDR3 extends over 14 amino acids. The CDR3 DNA reads as TGTGCCAGCAGCGTTTCGGGGGACGTGGGGCCCCAGCATTTT. Encoded protein: CASSVSGDVGPQHF.

The chain couples TRBV6-5 to TRBJ1-2; 8 bases are shared with TRBD1. Trimming cost V 2 bases and J 13 bases; bases outside gene matches: 12. Germline CDR1 MNHEY, CDR2 SVGAGI. CDR3 size: 14 residues. For the CDR3, the DNA is TGTGCCAGCAGTTACGGCGGAGGGACAGGCGCCTCCACCTTC. Translated: CASSYGGGTGASTF.

V usage is TRBV7-2 and J usage is TRBJ1-2, with 10 nucleotides matching TRBD1. The V gene end was trimmed by 6 bases and the J gene end by 8 bases; junction bases not matched to a gene: 6. Germline V gene sequence: CDR1 SGHTA, CDR2 FQGNSA. This CDR3 comprises 13 residues. This CDR3 is CASRRTGGEGYTF. The CDR3 coding sequence is TGTGCCAGCAGGCGGACAGGGGGAGAAGGCTACACCTTC.

The rearrangement joins TRBV27 to TRBJ1-1; 9 positions match TRBD1. The germline V gene has CDR1 MNHEY and CDR2 SMNVEV (reference sequence). J gave up 4 bases and V 5 bases, and 8 bases lay outside the gene matches. The CDR3 has 15 amino acids. CDR3 residues: CASSPDRGFVTEAFF. The CDR3 bases are TGTGCCAGCAGTCCGGACAGGGGATTCGTCACTGAAGCTTTCTTT.

On this clone: Compared with germline, one end of the junction differs, possibly owing to a read error. This chain links TRBV18 with TRBJ1-4; 8 positions match TRBD1. Germline V CDR1 and CDR2: KGHSH, LQKENI. The CDR3 sequence is 15 residues long. This CDR3 is CASSENRDRSSLRTF. The CDR3 bases are TGTGCCAGCTCAGAAAACCGGGACAGGTCTTCTCTGCGGACTTTT.

The chain employs TRBV2 and TRBJ2-7; 8 nucleotides agree with TRBD1. Germline V gene lookup returns CDR1 SNHLY and CDR2 FYNNEI. CDR3 length equals 17 residues. Losses at the gene ends were 6 bases for V and 0 bases for J; bases not matched to a gene: 13. The CDR3 sequence is CASRTPGQDLVSYEQYF. The CDR3 DNA reads TGTGCCAGCAGGACGCCGGGACAGGATCTAGTCTCCTACGAGCAGTACTTC.

The rearrangement uses TRBV6-5 and TRBJ2-3; 8 nucleotides match TRBD2. CDR3 length: 16 amino acids. The junction had 7 bases not matched to a gene; V was cut back by 4 bases and J by 1 base. Looked up from germline, CDR1 is MNHEY and CDR2 is SVGAGI. As DNA, the CDR3 is TGTGCCAGCAGTTTAGGTCACGGGGGGGGCACAGATACGCAGTATTTT. This sequence encodes CASSLGHGGGTDTQYF.

The chain has TRBV4-1 and TRBJ1-1; no firm D call. The CDR3 has 14 residues. Germline CDR1 and CDR2: MGHRA and YSYEKL. The ends were cut back, 0 bases at V and 1 base at J, with 6 bases in the middle. This CDR3 reads CASSQDVENTEAFF. The CDR3 DNA is TGCGCCAGCAGCCAAGATGTAGAGAACACTGAAGCTTTCTTT.

This clone was recorded a few times. V usage is TRBV7-8 and J usage is TRBJ1-6, with 8 bases identical to TRBD1. This CDR3 region has 15 residues. Germline loops: CDR1 SGHVS, CDR2 FQNEAQ. The J segment lost 6 bases and the V segment lost 3 bases, leaving 4 bases of the junction unmatched. CDR3 sequence (DNA): TGTGCCAGCAGCTTCGACAGGGGCGCTAATTCACCCCTCCACTTT. Its protein product is CASSFDRGANSPLHF. The full variable domain, completed using reference TRBV7-8 and TRBJ1-6, is GAGVSQSPRYKVAKRGQDVALRCDPISGHVSLFWYQQALGQGPEFLTYFQNEAQLDKSGLPSDRFFAERPEGSVSTLKIQRTQQEDSAVYLCASSFDRGANSPLHFGNGTRLTVT.

The chain is built from TRBV13 and TRBJ2-5, with D hard to call. Per germline, CDR1 PRHDT and CDR2 FYEKMQ (reference sequence). CDR3 length: 15 amino acids. V was shortened by 3 bases and J by 2 bases, with 13 bases between the two germline ends. CDR3 nucleotides: TGTGCCAGCAGCTTTTTCCAGACTTCACAAGAGACCCAGTACTTC. This gives the protein CASSFFQTSQETQYF.

This rearrangement joins TRBV9 to TRBJ2-2; 7 bases are a match to TRBD1. Germline V gene sequence: CDR1 SGDLS, CDR2 YYNGEE. After removal of 7 bases from V and 4 bases from J, the junction contained 16 bases not matched to a gene. The CDR3 runs 17 residues. CDR3 region: CASSTTGMYGGTGELFF. Here the CDR3 DNA reads TGTGCCAGCTCCACGACAGGGATGTACGGAGGCACCGGGGAGCTGTTTTTT.

The rearrangement uses TRBV18 and TRBJ2-7; 10 bases agree with TRBD2. Losses at the gene ends were 3 bases for V and 3 bases for J; bases not matched to a gene: 11. The germline gives CDR1 KGHSH, CDR2 LQKENI. The CDR3 extends over 17 amino acids. The CDR3 coding sequence is TGTGCCAGCTCACCCCCGGCGGGAGCGGGAGGGGGCTACGAGCAGTACTTC. Its protein is CASSPPAGAGGGYEQYF.

The chain combines TRBV19 with TRBJ1-4; TRBD1 agrees at 8 bases. The CDR3 spans 15 residues. Per germline, CDR1 LNHDA and CDR2 SQIVND (reference sequence). V trimming: 5 bases; J trimming: 7 bases; junction bases outside the gene matches: 9. CDR3 in DNA: TGTGCCAGTAGTCTTCAGGGGGCGCGGGGTGAAAAACTGTTTTTT. This gives the protein CASSLQGARGEKLFF.

The chain joins TRBV5-4 to TRBJ2-3; weak D call: TRBD2 (6 bases). Looked up from germline, CDR1 is SGHNT and CDR2 is YYREEE (reference sequence). The CDR3 runs 13 residues. V shed 3 bases and J shed 4 bases, with 9 bases lying between them. CDR3 coding DNA: TGTGCCAGCAGCTCCAGGGAGGCAGATACGCAGTATTTT. The encoded protein is CASSSREADTQYF.

This chain connects TRBV6-6 to TRBJ2-7; 10 positions match TRBD1. Germline V gene lookup returns CDR1 MNHNY and CDR2 SVGAGI (reference sequence). The CDR3 extends over 15 amino acids. V lost 5 bases, J lost 3 bases, and 7 bases stayed unmatched. CDR3 sequence: CASSNTGTGDYEQYF. The CDR3, as DNA: TGTGCCAGCAGTAATACCGGGACAGGGGACTACGAGCAGTACTTC.

This chain joins TRBV23-1 and TRBJ2-1; D is unresolved. TRBV23-1 is given ORF status, its function remaining uncertain. This CDR3 has 8 amino acids. With 9 bases removed from V and 15 bases from J, the gap between germline ends came to 9 bases. CDR3 bases: TGCGCCAGGCCCAACGGGTTCTTC. It specifies CARPNGFF.